This TCR beta chain was sequenced during a study of control samples from healthy donors and cancer patients. TCRdb's copy holds only in-frame clones and misses some; the assay was immunoSEQ multiplex PCR. The sample has tens of thousands of clones, roughly 91% seen once. Germline V gene sequence: CDR1 MNHEY, CDR2 SVGAGI. Trimming took 5 bases from V and 2 from J, leaving 4 bases between them. The CDR3 length is 11 residues. This TCR was recovered from a man aged 30 to 39 in good health. Sequencing was performed on blood. The gene calls are TRBV6-5 and TRBJ2-7; D is uncertain. CDR3 coding DNA: TGTGCCAGCAGTAGCACCTACGAGCAGTACTTC. Amino acid sequence: CASSSTYEQYF.